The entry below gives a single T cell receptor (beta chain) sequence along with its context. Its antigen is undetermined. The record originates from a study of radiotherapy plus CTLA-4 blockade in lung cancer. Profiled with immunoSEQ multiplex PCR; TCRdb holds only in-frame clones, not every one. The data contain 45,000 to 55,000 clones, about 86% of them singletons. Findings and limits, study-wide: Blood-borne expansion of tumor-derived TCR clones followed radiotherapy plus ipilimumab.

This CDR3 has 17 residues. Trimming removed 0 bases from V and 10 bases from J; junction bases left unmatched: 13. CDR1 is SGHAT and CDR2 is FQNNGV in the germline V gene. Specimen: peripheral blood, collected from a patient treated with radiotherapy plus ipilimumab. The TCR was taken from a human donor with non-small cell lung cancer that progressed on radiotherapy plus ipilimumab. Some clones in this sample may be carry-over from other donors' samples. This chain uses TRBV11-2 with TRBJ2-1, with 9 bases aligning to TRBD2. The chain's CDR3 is CASSLDSGTSFWFEQFF. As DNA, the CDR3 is TGTGCCAGCAGCTTAGATAGCGGGACTAGCTTCTGGTTCGAGCAGTTCTTC.